Below, 27 T cell receptor beta chains from the same sample are listed, as sequenced in a study of control samples from healthy donors and cancer patients. Profiling relied on immunoSEQ multiplex PCR, and the TCRdb table lists in-frame clones only, not all of them. In the table there are about 120,000 clones, 85% to 95% of which are singletons. The sample taken for sequencing was PBMCs. The receptor source for this set is a man older than 75 with head and neck cancer.

Regarding this clone: Different DNA sequences within this sample yield the same CDR3. The chain employs TRBV2 and TRBJ1-5; D is possibly TRBD1 (6 bases). Between the trimmed V and J ends, which lost 6 bases and 7 bases, there was a span of 16 bases. The V gene's germline CDR1 is SNHLY and CDR2 FYNNEI. This CDR3 contains 14 residues. This CDR3 reads CASRDGGRGQPQHF. The DNA of the CDR3 is TGTGCCAGCAGGGACGGGGGAAGGGGGCAGCCCCAGCATTTT.

The chain joins TRBV10-2 to TRBJ2-7; D possibly matches TRBD1 or TRBD2 (6 bases each). The CDR3 length is 18 residues. From germline, CDR1 is WSHSY and CDR2 SAAADI. V shed 1 base and J shed 0 bases, with 19 bases lying between them. CDR3 nucleotide sequence: TGCGCCAGCAGTGAGTGGGTAGCGTTGAGGGGGGTCTCCTACGAGCAGTACTTC. Residues: CASSEWVALRGVSYEQYF.

This sequence joins TRBV5-6 and TRBJ1-2; D not certain. Germline CDR1 SGHDT, CDR2 YYEEEE. Trimming took 4 bases from V and 6 from J, leaving 13 bases between them. This CDR3 region has 13 residues. CDR3 sequence reads: CASSPTWADGYTF. DNA for the CDR3: TGTGCCAGCAGCCCGACGTGGGCGGATGGCTACACCTTC.

The J gene is TRBJ2-3, the V gene TRBV18, with D possibly being TRBD2 (5 bases). V was trimmed by 3 bases and J by 12 bases, leaving 34 bases between them. CDR1 and CDR2 (germline): KGHSH, LQKENI. This CDR3 contains 19 residues. CDR3 loop: CASSPLVSVSGLSRDSQYF. The CDR3 coding sequence is TGTGCCAGCTCACCTCTCGTCTCCGTTTCAGGACTTTCCCGAGACTCTCAGTATTTT.

As regards this clone: The identical CDR3 is also encoded by other nucleotide sequences in the sample. The chain employs TRBV9 and TRBJ1-5, with D perhaps TRBD1 (5 bases). The CDR3 is 13 residues long. Trimming removed 0 bases at V and 4 bases at J, with 5 bases between. The germline V gene has CDR1 SGDLS and CDR2 YYNGEE. CDR3 in amino acids: CASSVGQNQPQHF. In DNA, the CDR3 is TGTGCCAGCAGCGTAGGACAGAATCAGCCCCAGCATTTT. Filled out from reference TRBV9 and TRBJ1-5, the complete variable domain reads DSGVTQTPKHLITATGQRVTLRCSPRSGDLSVYWYQQSLDQGLQFLIQYYNGEERAKGNILERFSAQQFPDLHSELNLSSLELGDSALYFCASSVGQNQPQHFGDGTRLSIL.

The rearrangement links TRBV5-1 to TRBJ2-7; tentatively, D is TRBD2 (6 bases). V lost 4 bases, J lost 2 bases, and 16 bases lay in between. The CDR3 is made up of 15 amino acids. The V gene's germline CDR1 is SGHRS and CDR2 YFSETQ. The CDR3 here is CASSPLGRSPYEQYF. CDR3 nucleotide sequence: TGCGCCAGCAGCCCCCTGGGGAGGTCGCCCTACGAGCAGTACTTC.

The rearrangement uses TRBV12-5 and TRBJ1-5; TRBD1 aligns across 7 bases. This CDR3 is built from 14 residues. Unmatched junction bases numbered 3, after V lost 5 bases and J lost 2 bases. Germline CDR1 reads LGHNT; CDR2 reads FRNRAP. The CDR3 sequence is CASGGDRGNQPQHF. The CDR3, as DNA: TGTGCTAGTGGTGGCGACAGGGGCAATCAGCCCCAGCATTTT.

This clone appeared a single time. V usage is TRBV11-3 and J usage is TRBJ2-1; 10 bases match TRBD2. Trimming removed 5 bases from V and 5 bases from J; junction bases left unmatched: 6. This CDR3 comprises 15 residues. Germline CDR1 reads SGHNT; CDR2 reads YENEEA. The CDR3 region has the DNA TGTGCCAGCAGCCCTAGCGGGGGCCATGACAATGAGCAGTTCTTC. Translated: CASSPSGGHDNEQFF.

J is TRBJ1-2 and V is TRBV12-5; TRBD1 matches at 9 bases. The CDR3 sequence is 13 residues long. CDR1 is LGHNT, CDR2 FRNRAP, per germline. After removal of 5 bases from V and 5 bases from J, the junction contained 3 bases not matched to a gene. In DNA, the CDR3 is TGTGCTAGTGGTAGGACAGGGGAATATGGCTACACCTTC. Translated: CASGRTGEYGYTF.

V usage is TRBV18 and J usage is TRBJ2-2; 9 bases are a match to TRBD1. CDR1 and CDR2 from the germline V gene are KGHSH and LQKENI. CDR3 size: 17 residues. The trim removed 3 bases at V and 4 bases at J, leaving 9 bases unmatched. In DNA form, the CDR3 reads TGTGCCAGCTCACCCCGCCGGGACAGGGTATTCACCGGGGAGCTGTTTTTT. Translating gives CASSPRRDRVFTGELFF.

The chain recombines TRBV19 with TRBJ2-7; D is ambiguous. Trimming left V 7 bases short and J 0 bases short, with 16 bases between. Germline CDR1 reads LNHDA; CDR2 reads SQIVND (reference sequence). This CDR3 has 15 amino acids. CDR3 amino acids: CASTPRIGSSYEQYF. Here the CDR3 DNA reads TGTGCCAGTACTCCCCGTATCGGGTCCTCCTACGAGCAGTACTTC. The whole variable domain, remainder taken from reference TRBV19 and TRBJ2-7, is DGGITQSPKYLFRKEGQNVTLSCEQNLNHDAMYWYRQDPGQGLRLIYYSQIVNDFQKGDIAEGYSVSREKKESFPLTVTSAQKNPTAFYLCASTPRIGSSYEQYFGPGTRLTVT.

This chain uses TRBV10-2 with TRBJ2-1; tentatively, D is TRBD1 (6 bases). Germline V lookup: CDR1 WSHSY, CDR2 SAAADI. CDR3 length: 16 amino acids. Deletions cut 6 bases from V and 1 base from J, with 16 bases between. The CDR3 region has the DNA TGCGCCAGCAGGGCCAGAGACAGGATTTCCTACAATGAGCAGTTCTTC. Translation gives CASRARDRISYNEQFF.

This clone was detected a few times. The chain joins TRBV7-8 to TRBJ2-7, with D possibly being TRBD2 (6 bases). V lost 1 base to trimming and J lost 4 bases, with 14 bases between them. This CDR3 contains 15 residues. Germline CDR1 SGHVS, CDR2 FQNEAQ. CDR3 DNA sequence: TGTGCCAGCAGCTTAGGAAGAGGGGCGGGGTACGAGCAGTACTTC. This codes for CASSLGRGAGYEQYF.

This chain links TRBV6-6 with TRBJ2-3; D gene ambiguous. This CDR3 has 16 amino acids. Germline CDR1 reads MNHNY; CDR2 reads SVGAGI (reference sequence). V lost 3 bases and J lost 1, with 14 bases in between. The CDR3 protein is CASSYGKALGTDTQYF. DNA for the CDR3: TGTGCCAGCAGTTATGGGAAGGCTTTGGGCACAGATACGCAGTATTTT.

This chain links TRBV19 with TRBJ1-1; weak D call: TRBD1 (6 bases). V gave up 1 base and J gave up 5 bases, with 14 bases separating them. The CDR3 runs to 15 residues. Germline V gene data show CDR1 as LNHDA and CDR2 as SQIVND (reference sequence). The CDR3 coding sequence is TGTGCCAGTAGTATAGTTGGGACACTTTTGACTGAAGCTTTCTTT. Its translation: CASSIVGTLLTEAFF.

The CDR3 DNA reads as TGTGCCAGCAGCTGGTCCGGGCCCTTTTATGGCTACACCTTC. Its translation: CASSWSGPFYGYTF. The chain employs TRBV5-4 and TRBJ1-2; D gene unclear. CDR3 size: 14 residues. The V end was cut by 3 bases, the J end by 5 bases, with 14 bases between. CDR1 SGHNT and CDR2 YYREEE come from the germline V gene (reference sequence).

The rearrangement uses TRBV6-5 and TRBJ1-6, with 11 bases identical to TRBD1. Trimming removed 0 bases from V and 10 bases from J; junction bases left unmatched: 5. The CDR3 runs 16 residues. Germline CDR1 is MNHEY and CDR2 is SVGAGI. CDR3 region: CASSYSGRTGGSPLHF. CDR3 bases: TGTGCCAGCAGTTACTCGGGCCGGACAGGGGGCTCACCCCTCCACTTT.

The V gene is TRBV18, the J gene TRBJ1-4; D is perhaps TRBD1 (6 bases). Germline loops: CDR1 KGHSH, CDR2 LQKENI. Trimming removed 3 bases at V and 8 bases at J, with 13 bases between. The CDR3 is made up of 14 amino acids. The CDR3 DNA reads as TGTGCCAGCTCACCCCCGGAGGGGGTCGAAAAACTGTTTTTT. It codes for CASSPPEGVEKLFF. The whole variable domain, filled in from reference TRBV18 and TRBJ1-4, reads NAGVMQNPRHLVRRRGQEARLRCSPMKGHSHVYWYRQLPEEGLKFMVYLQKENIIDESGMPKERFSAEFPKEGPSILRIQQVVRGDSAAYFCASSPPEGVEKLFFGSGTQLSVL.

As concerns this clone: The junction departs from germline at one end; a sequencing error may be responsible. CDR3 sequence reads: CAGRDRDTSYEQYF. CDR3 in DNA: TGTGCCGGCAGAGATCGGGACACCTCCTACGAGCAGTACTTC. The rearrangement links TRBV6-5 to TRBJ2-7, with a weak D call TRBD1 (6 bases). The CDR3 consists of 14 residues. Germline V gene data show CDR1 as MNHEY and CDR2 as SVGAGI.

The V gene is TRBV4-2, the J gene TRBJ2-3; perhaps TRBD2 as D (5 bases). The germline V gene has CDR1 LGHNA and CDR2 YNFKEQ. CDR3 size: 14 residues. V lost 0 bases and J 3 bases, leaving 7 bases between the germline ends. DNA of the CDR3: TGTGCCAGCAGCCAAGAGAGGGTAACAGATACGCAGTATTTT. Its translation is CASSQERVTDTQYF.

V is TRBV19 and J is TRBJ1-4; TRBD1 is a possible D gene (5 bases). The V end lost 4 bases, the J end lost 0 bases, and 18 bases lay between the germline ends. Germline V gives CDR1 LNHDA, CDR2 SQIVND (reference sequence). The CDR3 covers 18 residues. In nucleotides, the CDR3 is TGTGCCAGTAGTACCGACAGTCAGAGACTTTCAACTAATGAAAAACTGTTTTTT. This gives the protein CASSTDSQRLSTNEKLFF.

This clone was observed once. V and J are TRBV24-1 and TRBJ2-3; 16 bases map to TRBD2. Per the germline V gene, CDR1 is KGHDR and CDR2 is SFDVKD. The junction had 13 bases not matched to a gene; V was cut back by 3 bases and J by 5 bases. This CDR3 has 20 amino acids. DNA for the CDR3: TGTGCCACCAGTGATGGGGGACTAGCGGGGGGGCCAAAAAAGGGAGATACGCAGTATTTT. This sequence encodes CATSDGGLAGGPKKGDTQYF.

Here the CDR3 reads CASSYSMWDGYTF. The CDR3 region has the DNA TGTGCCAGCAGTTACTCGATGTGGGATGGCTACACCTTC. This chain joins TRBV6-5 and TRBJ1-2; no definite D call. Germline-derived CDR1 and CDR2 are MNHEY and SVGAGI. The CDR3 runs to 13 residues. The V and J ends lost 0 bases and 6 bases respectively, with 8 bases between them.

The chain carries TRBV18 and TRBJ1-2; TRBD1 aligns across 8 bases. This CDR3 spans 14 amino acids. Germline trimming cut 4 bases from V and 5 bases from J; bases unmatched to any gene: 6. Germline CDR1 and CDR2: KGHSH and LQKENI. The CDR3 loop reads CASSLDRARYGYTF. The CDR3 DNA is TGTGCCAGCTCACTGGACAGGGCGCGGTATGGCTACACCTTC.

This chain joins TRBV7-2 and TRBJ2-3; the D gene could be TRBD1 or TRBD2 (5 bases each). V gave up 6 bases and J gave up 0 bases, with 25 bases separating them. The CDR3 extends over 19 amino acids. The germline CDR1 and CDR2 sequences are SGHTA and FQGNSA. The CDR3 reads CASSGHRDGEIPSTDTQYF. The DNA of the CDR3 is TGTGCCAGCAGTGGCCACCGGGACGGAGAGATTCCTAGCACAGATACGCAGTATTTT. The variable domain in full, completed from reference TRBV7-2 and TRBJ2-3, reads GAGVSQSPSNKVTEKGKDVELRCDPISGHTALYWYRQSLGQGLEFLIYFQGNSAPDKSGLPSDRFSAERTGGSVSTLTIQRTQQEDSAVYLCASSGHRDGEIPSTDTQYFGPGTRLTVL.

The chain links TRBV7-2 to TRBJ1-1, with D possibly being TRBD1 (6 bases). CDR1 and CDR2 from the germline V gene are SGHTA and FQGNSA. The V end lost 0 bases, the J end lost 4 bases, and 12 bases lay between the germline ends. This CDR3 is built from 15 residues. In DNA form, the CDR3 reads TGTGCCAGCAGCTTAGCGGGGGGGCCGGCCACTGAAGCTTTCTTT. It encodes CASSLAGGPATEAFF.

The chain uses TRBV2 and TRBJ1-3; D unclear. The CDR3 contains 13 residues. Trimming took 5 bases from V and 2 from J, leaving 7 bases between them. Germline assignment: CDR1 SNHLY and CDR2 FYNNEI. Here the CDR3 reads CASSYIPGNTIYF. DNA of the CDR3: TGTGCCAGCAGTTACATCCCTGGAAACACCATATATTTT.